Each of the 3 T cell receptor beta chains below was sequenced from the same sample in a study of blood T cell repertoires in COVID-19. TCRdb's copy holds only in-frame clones and misses some; the assay was immunoSEQ multiplex PCR. The sample lists 91,000 or so clones, under 95% occurring once. Source material: peripheral blood. The receptor set was obtained from a woman aged 45-65 years in a cohort sampled during active COVID-19.

The chain couples TRBV28 to TRBJ1-3, with a weak D call TRBD1 (5 bases). Germline loops: CDR1 MDHEN, CDR2 SYDVKM. The CDR3 covers 16 residues. V was pared by 7 bases and J by 0 bases, with 16 bases between. The CDR3 here is CASNSEGLVSGNTIYF. For the CDR3, the DNA is TGTGCCAGCAACTCCGAGGGACTGGTCTCTGGAAACACCATATATTTT. The whole variable domain, remainder taken from reference TRBV28 and TRBJ1-3, is DVKVTQSSRYLVKRTGEKVFLECVQDMDHENMFWYRQDPGLGLRLIYFSYDVKMKEKGDIPEGYSVSREKKERFSLILESASTNQTSMYLCASNSEGLVSGNTIYFGEGSWLTVV.

V and J are TRBV27 and TRBJ1-5, with D perhaps TRBD1 (5 bases). The V gene lost 1 base and the J gene lost 8 bases, with 12 bases spanning the gap. The CDR3 contains 14 residues. Per the germline V gene, CDR1 is MNHEY and CDR2 is SMNVEV (reference sequence). The chain's CDR3 is CASSLFGGGEPQHF. For the CDR3, the DNA is TGTGCCAGCAGTTTATTCGGGGGGGGAGAGCCCCAGCATTTT.

The V gene is TRBV7-2, the J gene TRBJ1-5; D not resolved. Looked up from germline, CDR1 is SGHTA and CDR2 is FQGNSA. V was cut by 3 bases and J by 1 base, with 4 bases left in between. The CDR3 sequence is 13 residues long. CDR3 bases: TGTGCCAGCAGCTTGTCAAGCAATCAGCCCCAGCATTTT. Translation gives CASSLSSNQPQHF. The full variable domain, its missing parts supplied by reference TRBV7-2 and TRBJ1-5, is GAGVSQSPSNKVTEKGKDVELRCDPISGHTALYWYRQSLGQGLEFLIYFQGNSAPDKSGLPSDRFSAERTGGSVSTLTIQRTQQEDSAVYLCASSLSSNQPQHFGDGTRLSIL.